This T cell receptor beta chain was documented in a study of T cell responses to AZD1222 COVID-19 vaccine. Points from the study as a whole: No day 14 peak samples; only post-peak repertoires were characterized. Clonal diversity was possibly underestimated, and the donors were mostly white British, with more females. Targets within unmutated variant regions were reportedly found for nearly half of spike-specific TCRs.

TCRdb's table, derived via immunoSEQ multiplex PCR, lists solely in-frame clones and lacks some. The sample includes some 180,000 clones, about 92% of them seen just once. As for this clone: The antigen remains undetermined.

Trimming took 3 bases from V and 8 from J; bases not matched to a gene: 13. Germline V gene data show CDR1 as LGHDT and CDR2 as YNNKEL (reference sequence). The CDR3 has 17 residues. This TCR was recovered from an adult who received the MenACWY meningococcal vaccine as a control. Sequences were derived from peripheral blood, sampled 28 days after the second dose of the MenACWY control vaccine. The chain combines TRBV3-1 (or the pseudogene TRBV3-2) with TRBJ1-4, with 9 bases lining up with TRBD1. CDR3: CASSQLLPGQGSEKLFF. The CDR3 bases are TGTGCCAGCAGCCAGTTACTTCCGGGACAGGGAAGCGAAAAACTGTTTTTT.